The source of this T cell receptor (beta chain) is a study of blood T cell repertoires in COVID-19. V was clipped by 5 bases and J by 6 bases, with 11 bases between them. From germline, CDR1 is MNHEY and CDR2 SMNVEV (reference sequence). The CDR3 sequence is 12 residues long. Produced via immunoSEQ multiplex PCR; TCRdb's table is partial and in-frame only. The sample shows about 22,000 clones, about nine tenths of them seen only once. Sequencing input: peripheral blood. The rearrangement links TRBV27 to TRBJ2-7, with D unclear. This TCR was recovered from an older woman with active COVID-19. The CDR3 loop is CASSGLWPEQYF. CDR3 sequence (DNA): TGTGCCAGCAGTGGTCTGTGGCCCGAGCAGTACTTC.